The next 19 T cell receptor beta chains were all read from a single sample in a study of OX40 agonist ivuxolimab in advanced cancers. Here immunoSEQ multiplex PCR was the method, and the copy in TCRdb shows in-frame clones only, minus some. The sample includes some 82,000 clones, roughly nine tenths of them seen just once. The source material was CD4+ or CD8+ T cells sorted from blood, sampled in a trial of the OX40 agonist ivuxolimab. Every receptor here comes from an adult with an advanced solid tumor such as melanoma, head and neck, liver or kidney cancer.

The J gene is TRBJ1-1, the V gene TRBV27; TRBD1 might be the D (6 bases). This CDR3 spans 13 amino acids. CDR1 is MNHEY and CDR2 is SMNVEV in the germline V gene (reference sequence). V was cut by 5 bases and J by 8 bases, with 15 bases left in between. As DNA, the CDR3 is TGTGCCAGCAGTCCGTTGGACAGACCCGAAGCTTTCTTT. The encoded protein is CASSPLDRPEAFF.

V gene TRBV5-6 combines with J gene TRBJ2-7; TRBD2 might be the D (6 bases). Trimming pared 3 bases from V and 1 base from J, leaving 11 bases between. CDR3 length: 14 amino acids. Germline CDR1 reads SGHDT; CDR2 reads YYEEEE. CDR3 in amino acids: CASSWGTESYEQYF. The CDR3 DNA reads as TGTGCCAGCAGCTGGGGGACTGAATCCTACGAGCAGTACTTC. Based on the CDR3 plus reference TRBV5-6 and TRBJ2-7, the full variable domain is DAGVTQSPTHLIKTRGQQVTLRCSPKSGHDTVSWYQQALGQGPQFIFQYYEEEERQRGNFPDRFSGHQFPNYSSELNVNALLLGDSALYLCASSWGTESYEQYFGPGTRLTVT.

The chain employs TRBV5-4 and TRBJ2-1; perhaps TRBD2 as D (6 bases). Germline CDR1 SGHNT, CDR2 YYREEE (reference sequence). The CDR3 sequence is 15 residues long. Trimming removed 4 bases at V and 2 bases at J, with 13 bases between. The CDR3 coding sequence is TGTGCCAGCAGCCTAACTAGCCGGACCTACAATGAGCAGTTCTTC. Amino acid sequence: CASSLTSRTYNEQFF.

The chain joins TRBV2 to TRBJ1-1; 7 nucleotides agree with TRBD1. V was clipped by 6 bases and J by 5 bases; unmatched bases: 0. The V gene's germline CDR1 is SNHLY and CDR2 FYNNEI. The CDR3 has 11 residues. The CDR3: CASRGQTEAFF. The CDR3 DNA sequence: TGTGCCAGCAGGGGACAGACTGAAGCTTTCTTT.

The CDR3 reads CASSYGLGIAEAFF. The DNA of the CDR3 is TGTGCCAGCAGTTACGGGTTGGGGATCGCTGAAGCTTTCTTT. This sequence joins TRBV6-6 and TRBJ1-1; D not resolved. The ends were cut back, 2 bases at V and 6 bases at J, with 13 bases in the middle. The CDR3 loop spans 14 amino acids. Germline CDR1 reads MNHNY; CDR2 reads SVGAGI (reference sequence).

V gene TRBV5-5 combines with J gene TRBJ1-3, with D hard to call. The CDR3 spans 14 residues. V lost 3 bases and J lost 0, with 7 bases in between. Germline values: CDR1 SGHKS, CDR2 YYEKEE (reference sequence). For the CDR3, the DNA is TGTGCCAGCAGCTCACACCTCTCTGGAAACACCATATATTTT. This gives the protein CASSSHLSGNTIYF. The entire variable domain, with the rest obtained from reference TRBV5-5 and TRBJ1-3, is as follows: DAGVTQSPTHLIKTRGQQVTLRCSPISGHKSVSWYQQVLGQGPQFIFQYYEKEERGRGNFPDRFSARQFPNYSSELNVNALLLGDSALYLCASSSHLSGNTIYFGEGSWLTVV.

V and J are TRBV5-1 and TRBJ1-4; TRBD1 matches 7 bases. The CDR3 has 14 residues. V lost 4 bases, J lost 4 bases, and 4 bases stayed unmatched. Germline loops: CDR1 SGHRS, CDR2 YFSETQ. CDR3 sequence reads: CASSRTGVNEKLFF. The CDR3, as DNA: TGCGCCAGCAGCCGAACAGGGGTTAATGAAAAACTGTTTTTT.

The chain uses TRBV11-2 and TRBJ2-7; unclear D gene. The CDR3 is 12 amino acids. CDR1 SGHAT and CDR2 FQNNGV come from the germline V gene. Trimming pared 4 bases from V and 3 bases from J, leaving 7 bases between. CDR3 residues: CASSSLNYEQYF. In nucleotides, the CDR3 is TGTGCCAGCAGCTCGCTTAACTACGAGCAGTACTTC.

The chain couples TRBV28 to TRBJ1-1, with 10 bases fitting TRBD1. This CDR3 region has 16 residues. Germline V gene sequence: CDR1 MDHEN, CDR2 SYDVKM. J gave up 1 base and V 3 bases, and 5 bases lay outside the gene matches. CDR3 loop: CASSLLGQGKNTEAFF. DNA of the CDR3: TGTGCCAGCAGTTTGCTGGGACAGGGGAAGAACACTGAAGCTTTCTTT. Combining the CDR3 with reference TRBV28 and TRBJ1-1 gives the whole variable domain DVKVTQSSRYLVKRTGEKVFLECVQDMDHENMFWYRQDPGLGLRLIYFSYDVKMKEKGDIPEGYSVSREKKERFSLILESASTNQTSMYLCASSLLGQGKNTEAFFGQGTRLTVV.

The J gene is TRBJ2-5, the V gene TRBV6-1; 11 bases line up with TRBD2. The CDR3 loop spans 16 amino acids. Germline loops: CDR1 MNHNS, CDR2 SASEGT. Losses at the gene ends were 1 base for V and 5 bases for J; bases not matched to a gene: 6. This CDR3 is CASSEGSGRGFETQYF. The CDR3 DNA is TGTGCCAGCAGTGAAGGTAGCGGGAGGGGGTTCGAGACCCAGTACTTC.

The CDR3 loop is CASSRGLGDNEQFF. CDR3 DNA: TGTGCCAGCAGTAGAGGACTAGGCGACAATGAGCAGTTCTTC. The genes are TRBV6-5 and TRBJ2-1, with 7 nucleotides matching TRBD2. Germline CDR1 is MNHEY and CDR2 is SVGAGI. The J segment lost 5 bases and the V segment lost 5 bases, leaving 6 bases of the junction unmatched. This CDR3 contains 14 residues.

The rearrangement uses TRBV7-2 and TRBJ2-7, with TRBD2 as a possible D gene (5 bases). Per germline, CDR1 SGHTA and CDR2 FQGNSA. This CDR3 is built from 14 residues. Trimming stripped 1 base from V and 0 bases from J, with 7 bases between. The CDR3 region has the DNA TGTGCCAGCAGCTTAGGCCTAGCCTCCTACGAGCAGTACTTC. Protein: CASSLGLASYEQYF.

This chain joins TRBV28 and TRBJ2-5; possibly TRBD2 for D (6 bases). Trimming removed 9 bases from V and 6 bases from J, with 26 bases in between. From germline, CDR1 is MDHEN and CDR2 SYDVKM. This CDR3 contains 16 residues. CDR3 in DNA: TGTGCCAGTCTTGGGGTGGGGGGACTCTTCAGGAAGACCCAGTACTTC. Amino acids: CASLGVGGLFRKTQYF.

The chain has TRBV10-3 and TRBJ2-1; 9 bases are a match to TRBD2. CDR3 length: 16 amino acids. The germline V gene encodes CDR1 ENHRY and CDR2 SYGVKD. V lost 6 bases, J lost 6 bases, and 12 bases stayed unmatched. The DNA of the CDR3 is TGTGCCATCAGCCGAGTTAGCGGGAGTAATCTCAATGAGCAGTTCTTC. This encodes CAISRVSGSNLNEQFF.

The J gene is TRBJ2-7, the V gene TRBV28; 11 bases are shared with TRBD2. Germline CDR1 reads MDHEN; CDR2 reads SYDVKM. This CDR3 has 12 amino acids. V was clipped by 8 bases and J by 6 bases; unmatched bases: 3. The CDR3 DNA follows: TGTGCCAGCGGGACTAGCGGCCCCGAGCAGTACTTC. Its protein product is CASGTSGPEQYF.

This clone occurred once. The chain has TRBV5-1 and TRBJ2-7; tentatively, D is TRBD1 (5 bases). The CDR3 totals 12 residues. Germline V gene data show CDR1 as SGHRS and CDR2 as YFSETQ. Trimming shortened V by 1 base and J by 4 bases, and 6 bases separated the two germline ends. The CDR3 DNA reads TGCGCCAGCAGCTTGTCAGGGTACGAGCAGTACTTC. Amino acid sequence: CASSLSGYEQYF. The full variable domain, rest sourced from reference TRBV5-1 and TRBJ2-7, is KAGVTQTPRYLIKTRGQQVTLSCSPISGHRSVSWYQQTPGQGLQFLFEYFSETQRNKGNFPGRFSGRQFSNSRSEMNVSTLELGDSALYLCASSLSGYEQYFGPGTRLTVT.

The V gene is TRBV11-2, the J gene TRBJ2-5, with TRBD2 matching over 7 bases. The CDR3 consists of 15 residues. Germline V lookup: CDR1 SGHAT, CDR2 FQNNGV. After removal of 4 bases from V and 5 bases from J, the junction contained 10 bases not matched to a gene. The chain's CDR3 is CASSSGGPAMETQYF. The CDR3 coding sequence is TGTGCCAGCAGCTCGGGAGGCCCGGCAATGGAGACCCAGTACTTC.

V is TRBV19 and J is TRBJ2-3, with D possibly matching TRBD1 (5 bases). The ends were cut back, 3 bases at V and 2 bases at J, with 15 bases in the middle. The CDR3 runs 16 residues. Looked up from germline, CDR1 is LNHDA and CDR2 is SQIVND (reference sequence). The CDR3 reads CASSMAGSLITDTQYF. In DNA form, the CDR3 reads TGTGCCAGTAGTATGGCAGGGTCACTTATCACAGATACGCAGTATTTT.

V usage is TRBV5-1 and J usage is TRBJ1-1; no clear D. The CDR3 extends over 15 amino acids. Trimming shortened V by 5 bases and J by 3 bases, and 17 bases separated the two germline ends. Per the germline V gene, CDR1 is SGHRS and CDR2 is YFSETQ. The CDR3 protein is CASRLSPGVDTEAFF. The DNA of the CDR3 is TGCGCCAGCAGATTGAGTCCGGGAGTGGACACTGAAGCTTTCTTT. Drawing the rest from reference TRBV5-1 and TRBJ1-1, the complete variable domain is KAGVTQTPRYLIKTRGQQVTLSCSPISGHRSVSWYQQTPGQGLQFLFEYFSETQRNKGNFPGRFSGRQFSNSRSEMNVSTLELGDSALYLCASRLSPGVDTEAFFGQGTRLTVV.